This TCR beta chain is from a study of T cells after yellow fever vaccination (dated by TCRdb to between 2019 and 2020). About the full investigation: The SMART-Seq v4 Ultra Low Input RNA kit was used to prepare libraries from fractions with low cell numbers. Bulk TCR alpha and beta repertoires were sequenced longitudinally to track T-cell clones before and after primary and booster YFV17D yellow fever vaccination. The cohort comprised two healthy male donors, one aged 18 to 30 and one aged 30 to 39 years. Blood samples were taken at several timepoints before and after primary and secondary immunization, and bulk PBMC replicates and cell subsets were isolated.

For this clonotype: Its antigen is unknown. The record has no base qualities; no much larger clone is one base away.

TCR cDNA was synthesized by 5'RACE template switching, through which a universal primer site and unique molecular identifiers were introduced. Priming of cDNA synthesis was performed from both the TCR alpha and TCR beta constant segments. Libraries were amplified in two PCR steps, with sample barcodes and sequencing adapters added in the second step. Sequencing of libraries was performed on Illumina HiSeq 2500 (2x100 bp) or NovaSeq (2x150 bp). From the authors' description of their analysis: Demultiplexing of reads and collapsing into UMI consensus sequences were performed with MIGEC, and V(D)J alignment was carried out with MiXCR. Vaccine-responding clonotypes were defined with edgeR using replicate PBMC samples, requiring FDR below 0.01 and a log2 fold change above 5 up to day 15. Each bulk clonotype was labeled CD4 or CD8 based on which sequenced repertoire, CD4 or CD8, contained the clonotype at higher abundance. TCRdb handled the public reads itself, with Q25 trimming in fastp and clone calling in MiXCR, and kept productive beta chains. Every CDR3 protein is listed once, alongside the most common genes and DNA of its rows. These V and J calls originate from TCRdb's pipeline instead of the authors' own analysis. Here the sample has fewer than 350,000 distinct CDR3 sequences; 8.7% occur a single time. The ten largest clones take up 18% of the sample.

The full study reports these points: FACS-sorted repertoires could contain abundant contaminating clonotypes from the bulk population, so computational filtering was required. The study included only a couple of donors, which limits how far the findings can be generalized. Most clones expanded after primary vaccination (approximately 95% of CD4 and roughly 91% of CD8) were re-detected after the booster, suggesting that broad memory maintenance occurred. A small share of clonotypes was detected in both CD4 and CD8 compartments, with the overlap likely arising from convergent recombination. Compared with the primary T-cell response, the secondary T-cell response was weaker but faster, peaking on day 5 rather than day 15.

The CDR3, from cysteine to phenylalanine, totals 13 residues. Only the CDR3 DNA is retained, 39 bases long and in frame from the first base. Sequences SGHRS (CDR1) and YFSETQ (CDR2) are obtained from the germline V gene. V sheds 1 base and J sheds 4 bases, leaving 3 bases between their ends. The treatment or condition label, as the study defines it: live attenuated yellow fever vaccine strain. Two biological replicates of bulk PBMCs were collected at each blood-draw timepoint. A standard Ficoll-Paque protocol was used to isolate PBMCs from peripheral blood. TriZol was used to extract RNA from bulk PBMCs, from CD4 and CD8 fractions, and from dextramer-positive and dextramer-negative fractions.

The sequence came from a man aged 18 to 30 who received the YFV17D yellow fever vaccine. The V and J genes are TRBV5-1 and TRBJ2-6; no D segment can be confidently identified. Sequences were derived from PBMCs, sampled on the day of the first yellow fever vaccination. The CDR3 reads as follows: CASSLLGANVLTF. The sequenced DNA is TGCGCCAGCAGCTTGTTAGGGGCCAACGTCCTGACTTTC.